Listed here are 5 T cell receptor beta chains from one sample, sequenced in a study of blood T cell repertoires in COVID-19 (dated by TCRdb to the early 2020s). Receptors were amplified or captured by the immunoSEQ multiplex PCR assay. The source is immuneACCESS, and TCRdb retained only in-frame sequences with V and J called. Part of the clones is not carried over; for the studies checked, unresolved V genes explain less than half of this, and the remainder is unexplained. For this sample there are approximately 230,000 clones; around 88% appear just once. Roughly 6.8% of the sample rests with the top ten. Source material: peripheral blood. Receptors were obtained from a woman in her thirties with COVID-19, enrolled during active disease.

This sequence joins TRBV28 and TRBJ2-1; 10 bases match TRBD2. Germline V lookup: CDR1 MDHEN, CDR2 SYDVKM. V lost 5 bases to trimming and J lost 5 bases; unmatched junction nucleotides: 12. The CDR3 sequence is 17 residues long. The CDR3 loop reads CASSEGKLAGSHNEQFF. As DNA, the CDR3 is TGTGCCAGCAGTGAGGGAAAACTAGCGGGAAGTCACAATGAGCAGTTCTTC.

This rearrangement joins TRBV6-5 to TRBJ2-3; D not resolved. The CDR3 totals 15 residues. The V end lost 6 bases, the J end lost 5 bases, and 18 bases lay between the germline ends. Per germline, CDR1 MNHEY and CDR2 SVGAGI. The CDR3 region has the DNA TGTGCCAGCAGCGCCCTAGGATTCATGGGAGATACGCAGTATTTT. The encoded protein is CASSALGFMGDTQYF.

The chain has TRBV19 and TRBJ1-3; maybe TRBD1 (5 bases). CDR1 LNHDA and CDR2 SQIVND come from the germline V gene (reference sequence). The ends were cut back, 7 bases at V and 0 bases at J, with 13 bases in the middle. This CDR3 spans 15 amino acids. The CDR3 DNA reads TGTGCCAGTAAAGGGGCAGGCGACTCTGGAAACACCATATATTTT. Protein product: CASKGAGDSGNTIYF.

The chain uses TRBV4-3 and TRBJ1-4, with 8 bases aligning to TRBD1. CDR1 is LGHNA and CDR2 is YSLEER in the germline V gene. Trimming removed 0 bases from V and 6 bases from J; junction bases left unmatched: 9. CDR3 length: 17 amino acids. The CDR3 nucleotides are TGCGCCAGCAGCCAAGACTGGACCGGGACAGGTGATGAAAAACTGTTTTTT. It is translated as CASSQDWTGTGDEKLFF.

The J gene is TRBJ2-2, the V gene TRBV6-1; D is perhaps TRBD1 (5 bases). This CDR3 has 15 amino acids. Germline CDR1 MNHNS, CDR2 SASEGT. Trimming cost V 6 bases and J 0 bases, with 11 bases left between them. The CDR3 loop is CASSLGRANTGELFF. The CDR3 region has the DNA TGTGCCAGCAGCCTCGGCAGGGCGAACACCGGGGAGCTGTTTTTT.